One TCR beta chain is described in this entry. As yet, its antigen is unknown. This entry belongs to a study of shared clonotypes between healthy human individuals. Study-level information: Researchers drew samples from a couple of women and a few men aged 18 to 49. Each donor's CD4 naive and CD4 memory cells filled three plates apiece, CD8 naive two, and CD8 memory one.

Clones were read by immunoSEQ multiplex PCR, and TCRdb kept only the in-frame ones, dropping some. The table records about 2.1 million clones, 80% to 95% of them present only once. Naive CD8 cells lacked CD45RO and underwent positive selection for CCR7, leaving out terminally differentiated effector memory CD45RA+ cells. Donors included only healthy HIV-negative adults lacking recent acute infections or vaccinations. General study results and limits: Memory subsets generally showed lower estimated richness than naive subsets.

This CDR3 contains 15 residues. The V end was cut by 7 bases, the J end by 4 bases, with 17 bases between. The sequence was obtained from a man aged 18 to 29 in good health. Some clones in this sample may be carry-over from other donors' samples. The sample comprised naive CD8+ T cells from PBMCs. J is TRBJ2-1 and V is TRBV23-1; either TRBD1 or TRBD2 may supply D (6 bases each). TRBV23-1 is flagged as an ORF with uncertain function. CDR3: CASTRVGGRYNEQFF. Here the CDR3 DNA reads TGCGCCAGCACTCGGGTGGGGGGCCGGTACAATGAGCAGTTCTTC.